A selection of T cell receptor beta chains follows, all from one sample in a study of vaccination effects on CD4 cells after COVID-19. Generated by immunoSEQ multiplex PCR, the TCRdb table keeps only in-frame clones and is missing some. Of under 75,000 clones listed, about four fifths are singletons. No antigen has been identified for these receptors. Sequences were derived from CD4+ T cells from PBMCs cultured with SARS-CoV-2 spike peptides, sampled before COVID-19 vaccination. All receptors come from a human donor who received a COVID-19 vaccine. Both conserved end residues are trimmed from each CDR3.

V gene	CDR3 length	CDR3 protein
TRBV5-8	12	ASPTSGGADTQY
TRBV29-1	13	SVVVGRANTGELF
TRBV2	13	ASSDRTGANQPQH
TRBV7-9	11	ASSLERNTEAF
TRBV20-1	12	SASSKPSTGELF
TRBV5-1	14	ASSLQTSGGLDTQY
TRBV20-1	9	SARDELVES
TRBV9	11	ASSVMGITEAF
TRBV19	12	ASTQGRAGNTIY
TRBV9	15	ASSVEGGGAGANVLT
TRBV3-1/TRBV3-2	12	ASSQAQGTYGYT
TRBV6-5	13	ASSNGRASTDTQY
TRBV24-1	15	ATSDVTRRSHTDTQY
TRBV7-8	12	ASSREGKGYGYT
TRBV4-1	16	ASSQKGYGGREDSPLH
TRBV27	13	ASRTLDRFNSPLH
TRBV6-2/TRBV6-3	14	ASSYSDRAGNQPQH
TRBV21-1	12	ASSKTGLGEKLF
TRBV5-1	13	ASSFRDSITGELF
TRBV6-5	11	ASHRVGADTQY
TRBV5-8	15	ASSRIYTTGLNTEAF
TRBV6-5	13	ASSISWGGSNGYT
TRBV3-1/TRBV3-2	16	ASSQALGRELAKNIQY
TRBV7-2	13	ASSVTGTANTEAF
TRBV4-3	12	ASSQEYGYNEQF
TRBV18	14	ASSPNRGRASYGYT
TRBV19	12	ASSHQGLYNEQF
TRBV6-5	13	ASSYSGVSYNEQF
TRBV5-6	11	ASSLELKETQY
TRBV9	12	ASSVGDLNTEAF
TRBV7-8	15	ASSLVPTRGGNTEAF
TRBV2	14	ASSPQGGQSSEKLF
TRBV20-1	9	SARDLGAQY
TRBV7-3	11	ASSTGQAATQY
TRBV28	12	ASSRTGGNQPQH
TRBV5-6	12	ASSTGTSNTEAF
TRBV24-1	13	ATSDRQRSYNEQF
TRBV6-1	13	ASSEVAGSGNTIY
TRBV5-1	13	ASSLGTGTNYGYT
TRBV6-1	11	ASSEDGYETQY
TRBV4-1	12	ASSQERRNQPQH
TRBV12-3/TRBV12-4	10	ASSAQYNEQF
TRBV6-5	13	ASSYADRGTGGYT
TRBV12-3/TRBV12-4	9	ASSRDFGQF
TRBV7-6	10	ASSRGADTQY
TRBV12-2	12	ASRLDYGVGPQH